This is a list of T cell receptor beta chains from one sample in a study of graft-versus-host responses after intestinal transplantation. Profiling relied on immunoSEQ multiplex PCR, and the TCRdb table lists in-frame clones only, not all of them. Of approximately 99,000 clones listed, 85% to 95% are singletons. These receptors' targets are unknown. The material was unstimulated CD8+ T cells sorted from spleen or lymph node cells, obtained before transplant. All receptors come from a human donor who was the organ donor for an intestinal transplant. Both conserved end residues are part of each CDR3. The order of the fields is CDR3 protein, CDR3 DNA, D gene, V gene, J gene, clone size. The D gene is left open where the match is weak. Where a row states a size, it is once, few, many or the class of an expanded clone; other rows omit it.

CDR3 protein: CASSLAPAGGFVPYNEQFF; CDR3 DNA: TGTGCCAGCAGCTTAGCCCCAGCGGGAGGGTTCGTCCCCTACAATGAGCAGTTCTTC; D gene: TRBD2; V gene: TRBV11-2; J gene: TRBJ2-1; clone size: .
CDR3 protein: CAAGEGQTDTQYF; CDR3 DNA: TGTGCCGCGGGGGAGGGCCAGACAGATACGCAGTATTTT; D gene: TRBD2; V gene: TRBV27; J gene: TRBJ2-3; clone size: .
CDR3 protein: CASSKLAAPIRDKMNTEAFF; CDR3 DNA: TGTGCCAGCAGCAAACTAGCGGCACCTATTAGGGATAAAATGAACACTGAAGCTTTCTTT; D gene: .; V gene: TRBV21-1; J gene: TRBJ1-1; clone size: once
CDR3 protein: CASSLKGVRGLPRYGYTF; CDR3 DNA: TGTGCCAGCAGTTTAAAAGGAGTCAGGGGGCTTCCTAGGTATGGCTACACCTTC; D gene: TRBD1; V gene: TRBV27; J gene: TRBJ1-2; clone size: .
CDR3 protein: CASSYSGGDTNEQYF; CDR3 DNA: TGCGCCAGCAGCTACAGCGGGGGGGATACTAACGAGCAGTACTTC; D gene: TRBD2; V gene: TRBV5-1; J gene: TRBJ2-7; clone size: .
CDR3 protein: CASSLGRLYGYTF; CDR3 DNA: TGTGCCAGCAGCTTAGGCAGGCTATATGGCTACACCTTC; D gene: .; V gene: TRBV7-9; J gene: TRBJ1-2; clone size: .
CDR3 protein: CASSFPSQGNTEAFF; CDR3 DNA: TGTGCCAGCAGCTTTCCGTCGCAGGGGAACACTGAAGCTTTCTTT; D gene: .; V gene: TRBV7-8; J gene: TRBJ1-1; clone size: .
CDR3 protein: CASSLGQGGAGELFF; CDR3 DNA: TGTGCCAGCAGTCTGGGACAGGGTGGGGCCGGGGAGCTGTTTTTT; D gene: TRBD1; V gene: TRBV11-2; J gene: TRBJ2-2; clone size: .
CDR3 protein: CASSLRTGYGADEQYF; CDR3 DNA: TGTGCCAGCAGCTTAAGGACGGGGTATGGTGCGGACGAGCAGTACTTC; D gene: .; V gene: TRBV5-8; J gene: TRBJ2-7; clone size: .
CDR3 protein: CASSEYVEGLGFF; CDR3 DNA: TGTGCCAGCAGTGAATACGTCGAGGGTTTAGGGTTCTTC; D gene: .; V gene: TRBV6-1; J gene: TRBJ2-1; clone size: once
CDR3 protein: CASSLNPPTGLNPGNTIYF; CDR3 DNA: TGTGCCAGCAGCTTAAACCCCCCGACAGGTCTCAATCCTGGAAACACCATATATTTT; D gene: .; V gene: TRBV13; J gene: TRBJ1-3; clone size: .
CDR3 protein: CASSLGGGGNQPQHF; CDR3 DNA: TGTGCCAGCAGCTTGGGCGGGGGGGGCAATCAGCCCCAGCATTTT; D gene: .; V gene: TRBV7-2; J gene: TRBJ1-5; clone size: .
CDR3 protein: CASSDRGRDEKLFF; CDR3 DNA: TGTGCCAGCAGCGACAGGGGGCGAGATGAAAAACTGTTTTTT; D gene: TRBD1; V gene: TRBV28; J gene: TRBJ1-4; clone size: .
CDR3 protein: CASSSPGLGTDTQYF; CDR3 DNA: TGCGCCAGCAGCTCCCCGGGACTAGGAACAGATACGCAGTATTTT; D gene: TRBD2; V gene: TRBV4-1; J gene: TRBJ2-3; clone size: .
CDR3 protein: CASSDGVRLQHF; CDR3 DNA: TGTGCCAGCTCAGACGGGGTTCGCCTACAGCATTTT; D gene: .; V gene: TRBV18; J gene: TRBJ1-5; clone size: .
CDR3 protein: CASSLENPGQGAKEAFF; CDR3 DNA: TGTGCCAGCAGCTTAGAGAATCCGGGACAGGGGGCGAAAGAAGCTTTCTTT; D gene: TRBD1; V gene: TRBV7-8; J gene: TRBJ1-1; clone size: .
CDR3 protein: CATSSPGYRSLTPTGELFF; CDR3 DNA: TGTGCCACCAGCAGCCCAGGGTATCGTTCCTTGACTCCCACCGGGGAGCTGTTTTTT; D gene: .; V gene: TRBV15; J gene: TRBJ2-2; clone size: .
CDR3 protein: CATSKGGGDWLPGELFF; CDR3 DNA: TGTGCCACCAGCAAAGGGGGCGGGGATTGGCTTCCCGGGGAGCTGTTTTTT; D gene: .; V gene: TRBV15; J gene: TRBJ2-2; clone size: .
CDR3 protein: CASSHPGVLVAKNIQYF; CDR3 DNA: TGCGCCAGCAGCCACCCGGGGGTCCTAGTAGCCAAAAACATTCAGTACTTC; D gene: .; V gene: TRBV4-1; J gene: TRBJ2-4; clone size: .
CDR3 protein: CASSRESRWAFF; CDR3 DNA: TGTGCCAGCAGCCGCGAAAGCCGTTGGGCTTTCTTT; D gene: .; V gene: TRBV11-2; J gene: TRBJ1-1; clone size: .
CDR3 protein: CASTLAGGPETQYF; CDR3 DNA: TGCGCCAGCACCTTAGCGGGAGGCCCGGAGACCCAGTACTTC; D gene: TRBD2; V gene: TRBV5-1; J gene: TRBJ2-5; clone size: .
CDR3 protein: CAWSAGTSGGVGLTATDTQYF; CDR3 DNA: TGTGCCTGGAGCGCCGGGACTAGCGGGGGGGTTGGGTTGACCGCCACAGATACGCAGTATTTT; D gene: TRBD2; V gene: TRBV30; J gene: TRBJ2-3; clone size: .
CDR3 protein: CASSPAQGARQPQHF; CDR3 DNA: TGTGCCAGCAGTCCCGCCCAGGGGGCCCGACAGCCCCAGCATTTT; D gene: TRBD1; V gene: TRBV27; J gene: TRBJ1-5; clone size: .
CDR3 protein: CASLEGADGNQPQHF; CDR3 DNA: TGTGCCAGCCTCGAGGGGGCAGATGGCAATCAGCCCCAGCATTTT; D gene: TRBD1; V gene: TRBV19; J gene: TRBJ1-5; clone size: .
CDR3 protein: CASSQGTSGRETQYF; CDR3 DNA: TGTGCCAGCAGCCAAGGGACTAGCGGGAGGGAGACCCAGTACTTC; D gene: TRBD2; V gene: TRBV7-9; J gene: TRBJ2-5; clone size: .
CDR3 protein: CASSPGQGETEAFF; CDR3 DNA: TGTGCCAGCAGCCCAGGACAGGGTGAGACTGAAGCTTTCTTT; D gene: TRBD1; V gene: TRBV7-9; J gene: TRBJ1-1; clone size: .
CDR3 protein: CASSFQGQGPSYEQYF; CDR3 DNA: TGTGCCAGCAGTTTTCAAGGACAGGGTCCATCCTACGAGCAGTACTTC; D gene: TRBD1; V gene: TRBV28; J gene: TRBJ2-7; clone size: .
CDR3 protein: CASSLSYRGSYEQYF; CDR3 DNA: TGTGCCAGCAGTTTATCGTACAGGGGGTCCTACGAGCAGTACTTC; D gene: TRBD1; V gene: TRBV28; J gene: TRBJ2-7; clone size: .
CDR3 protein: CASSQGGEGNEQFF; CDR3 DNA: TGCGCCAGCAGCCAAGGCGGGGAGGGAAATGAGCAGTTCTTC; D gene: TRBD2; V gene: TRBV4-1; J gene: TRBJ2-1; clone size: .
CDR3 protein: CASSKYLAEQFF; CDR3 DNA: TGTGCCAGCAGCAAATATCTAGCTGAGCAGTTCTTC; D gene: .; V gene: TRBV9; J gene: TRBJ2-1; clone size: .
CDR3 protein: CASSEQRENYEQYF; CDR3 DNA: TGTGCCAGCAGTGAACAGCGGGAGAACTACGAGCAGTACTTC; D gene: TRBD2; V gene: TRBV2; J gene: TRBJ2-7; clone size: few
CDR3 protein: CASSFLGGSNQPQHF; CDR3 DNA: TGTGCCAGCAGTTTCTTAGGGGGAAGCAATCAGCCCCAGCATTTT; D gene: .; V gene: TRBV28; J gene: TRBJ1-5; clone size: .
CDR3 protein: CSDEGQENEQFF; CDR3 DNA: TGCAGCGATGAGGGACAGGAGAACGAGCAGTTCTTC; D gene: TRBD1; V gene: TRBV29-1; J gene: TRBJ2-1; clone size: few
CDR3 protein: CASSRRTGRGNQPQHF; CDR3 DNA: TGTGCCAGCTCACGCCGGACAGGGCGAGGCAATCAGCCCCAGCATTTT; D gene: TRBD1; V gene: TRBV18; J gene: TRBJ1-5; clone size: .
CDR3 protein: CASSETQNTEAFF; CDR3 DNA: TGTGCCAGCAGTGAAACACAAAACACTGAAGCTTTCTTT; D gene: .; V gene: TRBV6-1; J gene: TRBJ1-1; clone size: .
CDR3 protein: CSASQGETQYF; CDR3 DNA: TGCAGTGCTAGCCAGGGGGAGACCCAGTACTTC; D gene: .; V gene: TRBV20-1; J gene: TRBJ2-5; clone size: .
CDR3 protein: CASSQGLAVTGELFF; CDR3 DNA: TGTGCCAGCAGCCAGGGACTAGCGGTTACCGGGGAGCTGTTTTTT; D gene: TRBD2; V gene: TRBV9; J gene: TRBJ2-2; clone size: .
CDR3 protein: CATKAGNYEQYF; CDR3 DNA: TGTGCCACCAAGGCGGGCAACTACGAGCAGTACTTC; D gene: .; V gene: TRBV7-9; J gene: TRBJ2-7; clone size: few
CDR3 protein: CASSSQIDGGWETQYF; CDR3 DNA: TGTGCCAGCAGCTCCCAGATAGACGGGGGTTGGGAGACCCAGTACTTC; D gene: .; V gene: TRBV5-4; J gene: TRBJ2-5; clone size: once
CDR3 protein: CASSARTNYGYTF; CDR3 DNA: TGTGCCAGCAGTGCCAGAACTAACTATGGCTACACCTTC; D gene: .; V gene: TRBV2; J gene: TRBJ1-2; clone size: .
CDR3 protein: CASSFQGTDTQYF; CDR3 DNA: TGTGCCAGCAGCTTTCAGGGCACAGATACGCAGTATTTT; D gene: .; V gene: TRBV7-9; J gene: TRBJ2-3; clone size: .
CDR3 protein: CASSPQGTEAFF; CDR3 DNA: TGCGCCAGCAGCCCCCAGGGTACTGAAGCTTTCTTT; D gene: .; V gene: TRBV4-1; J gene: TRBJ1-1; clone size: .
CDR3 protein: CSAETGGYEQYF; CDR3 DNA: TGCAGCGCTGAGACAGGGGGCTACGAGCAGTACTTC; D gene: TRBD1; V gene: TRBV29-1; J gene: TRBJ2-7; clone size: .
CDR3 protein: CATSKRPGRSNQPQHF; CDR3 DNA: TGTGCCACCAGCAAACGACCCGGGAGGAGCAATCAGCCCCAGCATTTT; D gene: .; V gene: TRBV15; J gene: TRBJ1-5; clone size: .
CDR3 protein: CASSVVSGELFF; CDR3 DNA: TGTGCCAGTAGTGTCGTCTCCGGGGAGCTGTTTTTT; D gene: .; V gene: TRBV19; J gene: TRBJ2-2; clone size: .
CDR3 protein: CASSRGPGTGGDTQYF; CDR3 DNA: TGCGCCAGCAGCCGTGGCCCCGGGACTGGGGGAGATACGCAGTATTTT; D gene: .; V gene: TRBV5-1; J gene: TRBJ2-3; clone size: .
CDR3 protein: CASSLVTLDREETQYF; CDR3 DNA: TGTGCCAGCAGCTTAGTTACACTCGACCGGGAAGAGACCCAGTACTTC; D gene: .; V gene: TRBV7-6; J gene: TRBJ2-5; clone size: .
CDR3 protein: CASSFGLGNTEAFF; CDR3 DNA: TGTGCCAGCAGTTTTGGTCTAGGGAACACTGAAGCTTTCTTT; D gene: .; V gene: TRBV28; J gene: TRBJ1-1; clone size: .
CDR3 protein: CASSSIAGGTETQYF; CDR3 DNA: TGTGCCAGCAGCTCCATAGCGGGAGGGACGGAGACCCAGTACTTC; D gene: TRBD2; V gene: TRBV9; J gene: TRBJ2-5; clone size: .
CDR3 protein: CASSYVQGMGNEKLFF; CDR3 DNA: TGTGCCAGCAGTTACGTACAGGGGATGGGGAATGAAAAACTGTTTTTT; D gene: TRBD1; V gene: TRBV6-6; J gene: TRBJ1-4; clone size: .